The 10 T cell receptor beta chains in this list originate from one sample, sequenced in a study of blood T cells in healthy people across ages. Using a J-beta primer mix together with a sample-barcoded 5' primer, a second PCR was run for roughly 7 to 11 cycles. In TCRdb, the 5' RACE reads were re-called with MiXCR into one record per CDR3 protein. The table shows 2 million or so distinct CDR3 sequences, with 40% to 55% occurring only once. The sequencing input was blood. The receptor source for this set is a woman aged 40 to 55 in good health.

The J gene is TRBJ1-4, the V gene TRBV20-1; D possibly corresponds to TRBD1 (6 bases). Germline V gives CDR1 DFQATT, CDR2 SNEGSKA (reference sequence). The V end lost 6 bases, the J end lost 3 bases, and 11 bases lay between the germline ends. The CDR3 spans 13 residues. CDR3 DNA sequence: TGCAGTGCCTACAGGGACCCTAATGAAAAACTGTTTTTT. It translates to CSAYRDPNEKLFF.

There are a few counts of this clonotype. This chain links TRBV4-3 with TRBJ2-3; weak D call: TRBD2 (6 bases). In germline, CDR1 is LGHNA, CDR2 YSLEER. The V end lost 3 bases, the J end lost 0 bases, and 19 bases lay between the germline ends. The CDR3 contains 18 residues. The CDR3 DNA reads TGCGCCAGCAGCCACCTCTCCGGGACTTTCTCTAGCACAGATACGCAGTATTTT. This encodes CASSHLSGTFSSTDTQYF.

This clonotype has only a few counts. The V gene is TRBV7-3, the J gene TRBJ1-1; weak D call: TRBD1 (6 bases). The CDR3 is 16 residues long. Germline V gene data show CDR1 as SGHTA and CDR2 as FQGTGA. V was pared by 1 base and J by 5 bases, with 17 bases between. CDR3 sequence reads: CASSLSGTGLGTEAFF. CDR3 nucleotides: TGTGCCAGCAGCTTAAGCGGTACAGGGCTCGGGACTGAAGCTTTCTTT. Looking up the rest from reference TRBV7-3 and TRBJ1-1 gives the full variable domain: GAGVSQTPSNKVTEKGKYVELRCDPISGHTALYWYRQSLGQGPEFLIYFQGTGAADDSGLPNDRFFAVRPEGSVSTLKIQRTERGDSAVYLCASSLSGTGLGTEAFFGQGTRLTVV.

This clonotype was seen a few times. The CDR3, as DNA: TGTGCCAGCAAGCGCAGGACTCCCCCAGATACGCAGTATTTT. This encodes CASKRRTPPDTQYF. The J gene is TRBJ2-3, the V gene TRBV6-2 or TRBV6-3; D may be TRBD2 (5 bases). Per the germline V gene, CDR1 is MNHEY and CDR2 is SVGEGT. The length of the CDR3 is 14 residues. V lost 7 bases to trimming and J lost 4 bases, with 15 bases between them.

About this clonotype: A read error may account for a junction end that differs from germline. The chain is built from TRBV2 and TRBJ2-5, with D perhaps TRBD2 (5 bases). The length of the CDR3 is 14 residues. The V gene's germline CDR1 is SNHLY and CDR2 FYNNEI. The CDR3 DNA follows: TGTGCCGGCAGTGGAGGCCGGACTCAAGAGACCCAGTACTTC. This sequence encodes CAGSGGRTQETQYF.

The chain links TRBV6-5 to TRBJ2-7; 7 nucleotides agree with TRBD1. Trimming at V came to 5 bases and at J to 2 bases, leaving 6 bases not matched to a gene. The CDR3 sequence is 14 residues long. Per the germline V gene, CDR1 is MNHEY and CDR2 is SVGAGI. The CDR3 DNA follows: TGTGCCAGCAGTAACAGGGGAGTCGCCTACGAGCAGTACTTC. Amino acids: CASSNRGVAYEQYF.

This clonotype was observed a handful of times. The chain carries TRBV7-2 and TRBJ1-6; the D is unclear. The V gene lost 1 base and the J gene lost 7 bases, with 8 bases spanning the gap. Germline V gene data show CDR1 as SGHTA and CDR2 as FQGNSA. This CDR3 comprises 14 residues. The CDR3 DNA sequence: TGTGCCAGCAGCTTAGTGGCCTGGAATTCACCCCTCCACTTT. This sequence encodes CASSLVAWNSPLHF.

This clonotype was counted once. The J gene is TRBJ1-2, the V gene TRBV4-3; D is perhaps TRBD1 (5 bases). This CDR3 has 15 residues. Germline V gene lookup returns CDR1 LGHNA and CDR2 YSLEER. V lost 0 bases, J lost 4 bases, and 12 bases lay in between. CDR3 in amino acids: CASSQDAGGFYGYTF. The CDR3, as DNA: TGCGCCAGCAGCCAAGATGCGGGGGGGTTCTATGGCTACACCTTC.

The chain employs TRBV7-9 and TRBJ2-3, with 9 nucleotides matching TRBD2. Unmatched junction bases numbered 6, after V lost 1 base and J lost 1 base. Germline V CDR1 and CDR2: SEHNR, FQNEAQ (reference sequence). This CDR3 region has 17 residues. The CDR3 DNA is TGTGCCAGCAGCTTAGTGGCTAGCGGGACGGGCACAGATACGCAGTATTTT. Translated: CASSLVASGTGTDTQYF.

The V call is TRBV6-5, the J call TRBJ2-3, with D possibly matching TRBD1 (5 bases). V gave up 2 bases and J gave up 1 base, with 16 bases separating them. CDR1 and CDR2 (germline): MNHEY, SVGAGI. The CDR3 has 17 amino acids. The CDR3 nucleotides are TGTGCCAGCAGTTACGGGCCGACAGTTCGCGGCACAGATACGCAGTATTTT. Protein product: CASSYGPTVRGTDTQYF.